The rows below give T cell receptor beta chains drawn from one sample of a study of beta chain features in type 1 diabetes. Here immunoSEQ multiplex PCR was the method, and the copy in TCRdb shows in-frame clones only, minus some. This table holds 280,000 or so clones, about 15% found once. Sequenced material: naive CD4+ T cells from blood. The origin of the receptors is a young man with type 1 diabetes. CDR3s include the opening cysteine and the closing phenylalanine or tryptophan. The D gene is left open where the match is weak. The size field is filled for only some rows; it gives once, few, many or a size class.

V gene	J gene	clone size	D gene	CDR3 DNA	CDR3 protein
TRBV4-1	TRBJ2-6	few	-	TGCGCCAGCAGCCCCCGGGGGGACATTTCCGGGGCCAACGTCCTGACTTTC	CASSPRGDISGANVLTF
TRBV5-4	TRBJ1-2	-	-	TGTGCCAGCAGCTTGGTAGTGGGGGCGGCTGACTATGGCTACACCTTC	CASSLVVGAADYGYTF
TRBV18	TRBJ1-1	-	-	TGTGCCAGCTCACCAGGGGCCAACACTGAAGCTTTCTTT	CASSPGANTEAFF
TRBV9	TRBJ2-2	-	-	TGTGCCAGCAGCCCCAGGGGGGTAAACACCGGGGAGCTGTTTTTT	CASSPRGVNTGELFF
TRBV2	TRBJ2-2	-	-	TGTGCCAGCGCCTCGGACAGAAACACCGGGGAGCTGTTTTTT	CASASDRNTGELFF
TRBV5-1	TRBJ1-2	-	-	TGCGCCAGCAGCTTTGAAGGGGTTCGATATGGCTACACCTTC	CASSFEGVRYGYTF
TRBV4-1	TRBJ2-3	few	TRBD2	TGCGCCAGCAGCCAAGAACGAGGTAGCGGGAGGACAGATACGCAGTATTTT	CASSQERGSGRTDTQYF
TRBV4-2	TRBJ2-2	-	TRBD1	TGTGCCAGCAGCCAAGGGGACAGGGCGATGCGGGAGCTGTTTTTT	CASSQGDRAMRELFF
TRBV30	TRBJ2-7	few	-	TGTGCCTGGAAGACCGGGAGAGGATCCTACGAGCAGTACTTC	CAWKTGRGSYEQYF
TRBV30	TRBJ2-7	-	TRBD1	TGTGCCTGGAGTCCCTTGGCTCTGGGACAGGGGACCTACGAGCAGTACTTC	CAWSPLALGQGTYEQYF
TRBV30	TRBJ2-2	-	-	TGTGCCTGGAGCCAGGACTTCACCGGGGAGCTGTTTTTT	CAWSQDFTGELFF
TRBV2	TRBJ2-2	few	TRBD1	TGTGCCAGCAGTGAACGACAGGGCGGCGGGGAGCTGTTTTTT	CASSERQGGGELFF
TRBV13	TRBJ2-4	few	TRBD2	TGTGCCAGCAGCCGCTTGACTAGCGGGAGGGCCCAAACCAAAAACATTCAGTACTTC	CASSRLTSGRAQTKNIQYF
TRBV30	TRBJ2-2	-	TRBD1	TGTGCCTGGAAAAGGGACAGAAACACCGGGGAGCTGTTTTTT	CAWKRDRNTGELFF
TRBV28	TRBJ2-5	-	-	TGTGCCAGCAGTTTCGGGGTCGTCGTAGAGACCCAGTACTTC	CASSFGVVVETQYF
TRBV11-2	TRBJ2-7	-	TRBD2	TGTGCCAGCAGCTTAGGGGAGCGGGGGAGCGTCGAGCAGTACTTC	CASSLGERGSVEQYF
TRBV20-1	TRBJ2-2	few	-	TGCAGTGCTAGGGAGACCGGGGAGCTGTTTTTT	CSARETGELFF
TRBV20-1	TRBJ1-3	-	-	TGCAGTGCCGGGGAGAACACCATATATTTT	CSAGENTIYF
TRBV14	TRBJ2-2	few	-	TGTGCCAGCAGCCATACAGGGTTGTCCGGGGAGCTGTTTTTT	CASSHTGLSGELFF
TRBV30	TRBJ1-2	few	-	TGTGCCTGGAGTGTCAGGCGTAGCTATGGCTACACCTTC	CAWSVRRSYGYTF
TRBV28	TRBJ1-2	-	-	TGTGCCAGCTGGGGGACACCCATTTACTATGGCTACACCTTC	CASWGTPIYYGYTF
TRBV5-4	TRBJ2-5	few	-	TGTGCCAGCAGCTTGGGTGGACAGTTAGAGACCCAGTACTTC	CASSLGGQLETQYF
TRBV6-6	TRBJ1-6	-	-	TGTGCCAGCACCTACGCCGGGGGTCGCGATTCACCCCTCCACTTT	CASTYAGGRDSPLHF
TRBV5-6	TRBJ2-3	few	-	TGTGCCAGCAGCTTGTCTCACAGGGCTTTCGATACGCAGTATTTT	CASSLSHRAFDTQYF
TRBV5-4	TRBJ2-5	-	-	TGTGCCAGCAGCCCAGATAGCGGCCGACAAGAGACCCAGTACTTC	CASSPDSGRQETQYF
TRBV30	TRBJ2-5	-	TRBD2	TGTGCCTGGAGTGGTGGCCTAGCGGGGAGTCTGGAGACCCAGTACTTC	CAWSGGLAGSLETQYF
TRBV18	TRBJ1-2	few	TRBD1	TGTGCCAGCTCACAACAGGGGACCTATGGCTACACCTTC	CASSQQGTYGYTF
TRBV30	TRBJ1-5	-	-	TGTGCCTGGAGTGGGGGGCGTCAGCCCCAGCATTTT	CAWSGGRQPQHF
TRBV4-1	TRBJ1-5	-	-	TGCGCCAGCACTTTTATGGACACCAATCAGCCCCAGCATTTT	CASTFMDTNQPQHF
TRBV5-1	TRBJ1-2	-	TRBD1	TGCGCCAGCAGCTCGCTCACAGGGGGCGGCTATGGCTACACCTTC	CASSSLTGGGYGYTF
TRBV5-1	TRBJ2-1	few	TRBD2	TGCGCCAGCAGCTCGCGACCCCTGACTAGCGGGGCCCCCAATGAGCAGTTCTTC	CASSSRPLTSGAPNEQFF
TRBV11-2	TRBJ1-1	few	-	TGTGCCAGCAGCTTGGTACGGACAGAGGCGAACACTGAAGCTTTCTTT	CASSLVRTEANTEAFF
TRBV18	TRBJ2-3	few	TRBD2	TGTGCCAGCTCACTAACTAGCGGGGCTCCAGATACGCAGTATTTT	CASSLTSGAPDTQYF
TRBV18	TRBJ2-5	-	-	TGTGCCAGCTCACCACGGGACACCCAAGAGACCCAGTACTTC	CASSPRDTQETQYF
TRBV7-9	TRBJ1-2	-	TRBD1	TGTGCCAGCAGCCACCCCGACAGGGGGCTGGGGGGCTACACCTTC	CASSHPDRGLGGYTF
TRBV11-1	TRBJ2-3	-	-	TGTGCCAGCACCAACCGTCCGGGGACAGATACGCAGTATTTT	CASTNRPGTDTQYF
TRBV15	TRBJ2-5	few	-	TGTGCCACCAGCAGAGCTCCTCAAGAGACCCAGTACTTC	CATSRAPQETQYF
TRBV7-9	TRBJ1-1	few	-	TGTGCCAGCAGCCCCAACGGGGGGCCAGAAGCTTTCTTT	CASSPNGGPEAFF
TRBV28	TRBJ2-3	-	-	TGTGCCAGCAGTGTGAGGACAGATACGCAGTATTTT	CASSVRTDTQYF
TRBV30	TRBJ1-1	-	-	TGTGCCGCAACCGGGGGTGGGGTAAAGGCTTTCTTT	CAATGGGVKAFF
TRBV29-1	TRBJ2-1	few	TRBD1	TGCAGCGCCGACCTTTACCCCAGCAGGGCAGGGGGTGAGCAGTTCTTC	CSADLYPSRAGGEQFF
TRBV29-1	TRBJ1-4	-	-	TGCAGCGGGAAGGGGGTGTATAATGAAAAACTGTTTTTT	CSGKGVYNEKLFF
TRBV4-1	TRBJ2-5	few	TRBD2	TGCGCCAGCAGCCAGGGGACTAGCGGGAGGGCCGGGGAGACCCAGTACTTC	CASSQGTSGRAGETQYF
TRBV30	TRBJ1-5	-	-	TGTGCCTGGAGCAGGGGCAATCAGCCCCAGCATTTT	CAWSRGNQPQHF
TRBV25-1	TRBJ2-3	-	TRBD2	TGTGCCAGCAGTGAATATATGGCTAGCGGGCTCACAGATACGCAGTATTTT	CASSEYMASGLTDTQYF
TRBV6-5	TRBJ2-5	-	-	TGTGCCAGCAGTTACGCCGGGACTCAAGAGACCCAGTACTTC	CASSYAGTQETQYF
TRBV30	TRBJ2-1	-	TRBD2	TGTGCCTGGTCTCCGGGACTAGCTAACGAGCAGTTCTTC	CAWSPGLANEQFF